This T cell receptor beta chain was identified in a study of T cell changes during pregnancy in multiple sclerosis. Profiled with immunoSEQ multiplex PCR; TCRdb holds only in-frame clones, not every one. The data show approximately 70,000 clones, with 91% seen just once and around 0.7% held by the top ten. V was clipped by 4 bases and J by 4 bases, with 13 bases between them. The CDR3 extends over 15 amino acids. Germline assignment: CDR1 SGHDN and CDR2 FVKESK. Sequences were derived from peripheral blood, sampled in the third trimester of pregnancy. The V and J genes are TRBV14 and TRBJ2-2, with D perhaps TRBD2 (5 bases). The receptor was isolated from a female donor in good health, enrolled as a control in a pregnancy study. In DNA, the CDR3 is TGTGCCAGCAGCCGGTCGCGACTACGCACCGGGGAGCTGTTTTTT. Encoded protein: CASSRSRLRTGELFF.